The source of this T cell receptor beta chain is a study of T cells in Graves' hyperthyroidism and ophthalmopathy. J lost 1 base, V lost 5 bases, and 0 bases had no gene match. This CDR3 region has 13 residues. Germline CDR1 and CDR2: MNHEY and SMNVEV (reference sequence). TCR beta CDR3 region amplification was performed from RNA transcripts. Initially, a first-round RT-PCR of the TCR CDR3 employed the HTBI primer set. TCRdb analysed the multiplex PCR reads with MiXCR anew, one entry per CDR3 protein. This table has roughly 630,000 distinct CDR3 sequences, 15% to 19% appearing once. This clonotype has ten or more counts.

The sample was blood. The chain joins TRBV27 to TRBJ1-2; 8 bases agree with TRBD1. The clonotype was recovered from a woman aged 30 to 39 with Graves' hyperthyroidism. DNA of the CDR3: TGTGCCAGCAGTGGACAGGGTAACTATGGCTACACCTTC. Translated: CASSGQGNYGYTF.